These 4 T cell receptor beta chains were sequenced from one sample in a study of T cells in Graves' hyperthyroidism and ophthalmopathy. The CDR3 regions of TCR beta were amplified from RNA transcripts. HTBI primers were the set used in a first-round RT-PCR of the TCR CDR3. Each CDR3 protein is one row after TCRdb ran MiXCR on the multiplex PCR reads. The table lists 350,000 to 400,000 distinct CDR3 sequences, about 18% of them singletons, with around 4% in the top ten. The specimen sequenced was blood. The receptors originated from a woman aged 18-29 years with Graves' hyperthyroidism.

A few counts support this clonotype. The chain combines TRBV5-1 with TRBJ2-5; perhaps TRBD2 as D (7 bases). V shed 4 bases and J shed 4 bases, with 26 bases lying between them. The CDR3 has 18 amino acids. Germline CDR1 and CDR2: SGHRS and YFSETQ. The CDR3: CASSPLRGGAVLGETQYF. The CDR3 region has the DNA TGCGCCAGCAGCCCCCTACGCGGGGGCGCAGTTTTAGGAGAGACCCAGTACTTC.

The V and J genes are TRBV9 and TRBJ1-5; perhaps TRBD1 as D (5 bases). The germline CDR1 and CDR2 sequences are SGDLS and YYNGEE. This CDR3 is built from 11 residues. V lost 7 bases and J 7 bases, leaving 9 bases between the germline ends. The CDR3 reads CASRRGQPQHF. CDR3 bases: TGTGCCAGCCGGCGGGGCCAGCCCCAGCATTTT.

This clonotype was detected many times. This chain connects TRBV4-1 to TRBJ2-5; the match to TRBD2 covers 7 bases. Germline V CDR1 and CDR2: MGHRA, YSYEKL. V lost 0 bases and J lost 1; bases outside the gene matches: 11. The CDR3 runs 18 residues. As DNA, the CDR3 is TGCGCCAGCAGCCAAGATTTGTGGGAGGGGCAATTCCAAGAGACCCAGTACTTC. Its protein product is CASSQDLWEGQFQETQYF.

This sequence joins TRBV9 and TRBJ2-2; the D gene is possibly TRBD2 (6 bases). The V end lost 0 bases, the J end lost 5 bases, and 17 bases lay between the germline ends. The CDR3 has 17 amino acids. Germline V gene sequence: CDR1 SGDLS, CDR2 YYNGEE. CDR3 coding DNA: TGTGCCAGCAGCGTAGGGGTCGGGGGAGTTCAGACCGGGGAGCTGTTTTTT. Translation: CASSVGVGGVQTGELFF.